The text below deals with one T cell receptor (beta chain). Its antigen is not yet known. Base quality data are lacking; no much larger clone is found one base away. High-throughput TCR beta sequencing profiled peripheral blood CD8+ and CD4+ T cells from healthy donors, Susac syndrome patients and multiple sclerosis patients. Healthy donors were included as age- and sex-matched controls. CD8+ TEMRA cells were enriched by FACS, while bulk CD8+ and CD4+ T cells were purified by magnetic negative isolation. Blood was collected in EDTA tubes and processed within 24 hours, with PBMCs isolated through density gradient centrifugation. PBMCs intended for TCR sequencing were cryopreserved in liquid nitrogen and were subsequently thawed in a 37 degrees C water bath. Purity of sorted or isolated CD4+, CD8+ and CD8+ TEMRA cells was at least 90%. These data belong to a study of CD8 T cells in Susac syndrome (dated by TCRdb to between 2018 and 2020). Background on the whole study: Whether CD8+ T cell activation and differentiation in Susac syndrome was antigen driven was tested using repertoire sequencing.

The junction shows trimming of 4 bases on V and 5 bases on J, and the gene matches do not reach 5 bases of it. Including the terminal cysteine and phenylalanine, the CDR3 comprises 16 residues. This entry keeps only the CDR3 DNA: 48 bases, framed from base 1. The germline V gene encodes CDR1 LGHNA and CDR2 YNFKEQ. RNA was extracted using the RNeasy kit, and about 0.5 to 1 microgram was reverse transcribed with random hexamers. The immunoSEQ multiplex PCR assay, covering 54 Vbeta and 13 Jbeta segments, was used to amplify TCR beta CDR3 regions. PCR amplification bias was corrected using a synthetic template baseline for primer optimization and computational correction. Turning to the authors' computational methods: Only productive sequences were kept, with reads annotated to V, D and J genes according to IMGT and analyzed in immunoSEQ Analyzer. To calculate clonality, Shannon entropy was normalized by log2 of the number of productive unique sequences and then subtracted from one. Public and private clones were assessed among the 100 most prevalent clones of each patient and control. Susac-specific clones were defined as absent from healthy and MS cohorts, over a thousand published viral clones and other ImmuneACCESS disease sequences. TCRdb reworked the public reads: Q25 trimming with fastp, MiXCR clone assembly, productive beta chains retained. Every entry covers one CDR3 protein and lists the most common genes and DNA from its rows. TCRdb, not the authors, supplied the V and J calls. Counted in this sample were around 160,000 distinct CDR3 sequences; roughly 93% of them appeared once. Just over 0.13% of the sample belongs to the ten largest clones.

General findings and caveats noted by the study authors: The number of individuals in the TCR sequencing and HLA analysis was acknowledged as relatively small.

The receptor chain draws on TRBV4-2 and TRBJ2-1; a stretch of 13 junction bases matches TRBD2. Sequenced material: CD4+ T cells from PBMCs. The sequence came from a human donor in good health. The CDR3 corresponds to CASSRLLAGGDNEQFF. Read as DNA, the sequence is TGTGCCAGCAGCCGCCTACTAGCGGGGGGGGACAATGAGCAGTTCTTC.